A selection of T cell receptor beta chains follows, all from one sample in a study of shared clonotypes between healthy human individuals. Clones were read by immunoSEQ multiplex PCR, and TCRdb kept only the in-frame ones, dropping some. The data contain roughly 640,000 clones, under 80% of them singletons. Sequenced sample: memory CD4+ T cells sorted from blood. These receptors originate from a woman aged 30 to 39 in good health. The CDR3 runs from the conserved cysteine through the conserved F or W. Fields, in order: J gene, V gene, D gene, clone size, CDR3 DNA, CDR3 protein. D genes are given only for firm matches. Size values are once, few and many counts, or a class for expanded clones, and some rows have none.

J gene: TRBJ2-2
V gene: TRBV7-9
D gene: -
clone size: -
CDR3 DNA: TGTGCCAGCAGCCCCCGCGGGGCTACATTAGGGGCCGGGGAGCTGTTTTTT
CDR3 protein: CASSPRGATLGAGELFF

J gene: TRBJ2-1
V gene: TRBV20-1
D gene: -
clone size: -
CDR3 DNA: TGCAGTGCTAGTATCCGTAATGAGCAGTTCTTC
CDR3 protein: CSASIRNEQFF

J gene: TRBJ2-7
V gene: TRBV6-1
D gene: -
clone size: -
CDR3 DNA: TGTGCCAGCAGCAAGGCGGGGCAGACCTACGAGCAGTACTTC
CDR3 protein: CASSKAGQTYEQYF

J gene: TRBJ2-7
V gene: TRBV7-2
D gene: TRBD2
clone size: -
CDR3 DNA: TGTGCCAGCAGCTCTAGCGGGAGGGACTCCTACGAGCAGTACTTC
CDR3 protein: CASSSSGRDSYEQYF

J gene: TRBJ2-1
V gene: TRBV13
D gene: TRBD2
clone size: -
CDR3 DNA: TGTGCCAGCAGCTTCTTCGGACTAGCGGGTAACAATGAGCAGTTCTTC
CDR3 protein: CASSFFGLAGNNEQFF

J gene: TRBJ1-4
V gene: TRBV10-1
D gene: -
clone size: -
CDR3 DNA: TGCGCCAGCAGTGACGGGGGAACTAATGAAAAACTGTTTTTT
CDR3 protein: CASSDGGTNEKLFF

J gene: TRBJ1-2
V gene: TRBV6-1
D gene: TRBD1
clone size: -
CDR3 DNA: TGTGCCAGCAGGGACAGGGGGTACTATGGCTACACCTTC
CDR3 protein: CASRDRGYYGYTF

J gene: TRBJ1-1
V gene: TRBV19
D gene: TRBD1
clone size: -
CDR3 DNA: TGTGCCAGTACTAGCCGGACAGGGGCTAACACTGAAGCTTTCTTT
CDR3 protein: CASTSRTGANTEAFF

J gene: TRBJ1-1
V gene: TRBV19
D gene: -
clone size: -
CDR3 DNA: TGTGCCAGTAGTATAGCCGGTTTTGGCCGGGCTTTCTTT
CDR3 protein: CASSIAGFGRAFF

J gene: TRBJ1-3
V gene: TRBV28
D gene: TRBD1
clone size: -
CDR3 DNA: TGTGCCAGCAGATGGACAGGGAGGAGGAACACCATATATTTT
CDR3 protein: CASRWTGRRNTIYF

J gene: TRBJ2-1
V gene: TRBV10-1
D gene: TRBD1
clone size: few
CDR3 DNA: TGCGCCAGCGGCCGGGACAGAAATTACAATGAGCAGTTCTTC
CDR3 protein: CASGRDRNYNEQFF

J gene: TRBJ2-5
V gene: TRBV1
D gene: -
clone size: -
CDR3 DNA: TGCACCAGCAGTCCAGGACTAGCGGGACGGGGAGAGACCCAGTACTTC
CDR3 protein: CTSSPGLAGRGETQYF

J gene: TRBJ1-2
V gene: TRBV19
D gene: -
clone size: -
CDR3 DNA: TGTGCCAGTAGCTCGAACTATGGCTACACCTTC
CDR3 protein: CASSSNYGYTF

J gene: TRBJ1-1
V gene: TRBV28
D gene: -
clone size: -
CDR3 DNA: TGTGCCAGCTCAGACACTGAAGCTTTCTTT
CDR3 protein: CASSDTEAFF

J gene: TRBJ2-7
V gene: TRBV23-1
D gene: TRBD1
clone size: many
CDR3 DNA: TGCGCCAGCGGGGGGACAGGCGACTCCTACGAGCAGTACTTC
CDR3 protein: CASGGTGDSYEQYF

J gene: TRBJ1-4
V gene: TRBV2
D gene: TRBD1
clone size: few
CDR3 DNA: TGTGCCAGCAGATTAACCGGGACAGGGGGCGGAGTAGAAAAACTGTTTTTT
CDR3 protein: CASRLTGTGGGVEKLFF

J gene: TRBJ1-4
V gene: TRBV25-1
D gene: TRBD1
clone size: once
CDR3 DNA: TGTGCCAGCAGTGACACCGGGACAGGGGCCGGGGGTGAAAAACTGTTTTTT
CDR3 protein: CASSDTGTGAGGEKLFF

J gene: TRBJ1-1
V gene: TRBV27
D gene: TRBD1
clone size: -
CDR3 DNA: TGTGCCAGCAGTTTACGCCAACAGGGGCTTGACACTGAAGCTTTCTTT
CDR3 protein: CASSLRQQGLDTEAFF

J gene: TRBJ1-2
V gene: TRBV30
D gene: -
clone size: -
CDR3 DNA: TGTGCCTGGAGTCCGGACGCCTATGGCTACACCTTC
CDR3 protein: CAWSPDAYGYTF

J gene: TRBJ2-7
V gene: TRBV6-1
D gene: TRBD2
clone size: -
CDR3 DNA: TGTGCCAGCAGTGAGTTTTCCCAGGTAGCGGGGCTGAGTTCCTACGAGCAGTACTTC
CDR3 protein: CASSEFSQVAGLSSYEQYF

J gene: TRBJ2-6
V gene: TRBV6-4
D gene: -
clone size: -
CDR3 DNA: TGTGCCAGCAGTGACAGGGACTCTGGGGCCAACGTCCTGACTTTC
CDR3 protein: CASSDRDSGANVLTF

J gene: TRBJ2-5
V gene: TRBV10-3
D gene: TRBD2
clone size: -
CDR3 DNA: TGTGCCACTCGGACTAGCGGGAGTGGGAAGTGGGAGACCCAGTACTTC
CDR3 protein: CATRTSGSGKWETQYF

J gene: TRBJ1-2
V gene: TRBV28
D gene: -
clone size: few
CDR3 DNA: TGTGCCAGCAGTTTATTCTTACAGGACTATGGCTACACCTTC
CDR3 protein: CASSLFLQDYGYTF

J gene: TRBJ2-1
V gene: TRBV5-1
D gene: TRBD2
clone size: many
CDR3 DNA: TGCGCCAGCAGCTTGGCCTCTAGCGGATACAATGAGCAGTTCTTC
CDR3 protein: CASSLASSGYNEQFF

J gene: TRBJ2-7
V gene: TRBV6-5
D gene: TRBD2
clone size: many
CDR3 DNA: TGTGCCAGCAGTTACGGGCTAGCGGGAGGGACCTACGAGCAGTACTTC
CDR3 protein: CASSYGLAGGTYEQYF

J gene: TRBJ1-4
V gene: TRBV2
D gene: -
clone size: few
CDR3 DNA: TGTGCCAGCAACTTGTACACTTCTAATGAAAAACTGTTTTTT
CDR3 protein: CASNLYTSNEKLFF

J gene: TRBJ2-1
V gene: TRBV27
D gene: -
clone size: -
CDR3 DNA: TGTGCCAGCAGTTCACCACTAGTTAATGAGCAGTTCTTC
CDR3 protein: CASSSPLVNEQFF

J gene: TRBJ2-7
V gene: TRBV6-5
D gene: -
clone size: -
CDR3 DNA: TGTGCCAGCAGAATGGGGGCCGAGCAGTACTTC
CDR3 protein: CASRMGAEQYF

J gene: TRBJ2-6
V gene: TRBV11-2
D gene: -
clone size: many
CDR3 DNA: TGTGCCAGCAGCCAAAACAGTCACGGGGAATCTGGGGCCAACGTCCTGACTTTC
CDR3 protein: CASSQNSHGESGANVLTF

J gene: TRBJ1-1
V gene: TRBV7-6
D gene: -
clone size: -
CDR3 DNA: TGTGCCAGCAGCCCTCAGACGTTTCGGGGAACTGAAGCTTTCTTT
CDR3 protein: CASSPQTFRGTEAFF

J gene: TRBJ2-7
V gene: TRBV29-1
D gene: -
clone size: -
CDR3 DNA: TGCAGCGTTGAAGGGGGCCCCGAGCAGTACTTC
CDR3 protein: CSVEGGPEQYF

J gene: TRBJ2-5
V gene: TRBV18
D gene: -
clone size: -
CDR3 DNA: TGTGCCAGCTCACCACCGGCACCGGAGGGGGCCCAGTACTTC
CDR3 protein: CASSPPAPEGAQYF

J gene: TRBJ1-3
V gene: TRBV28
D gene: -
clone size: -
CDR3 DNA: TGTGCCAGCAGTGGTGGGGCCCCCGCTGGAAACACCATATATTTT
CDR3 protein: CASSGGAPAGNTIYF

J gene: TRBJ2-5
V gene: TRBV6-1
D gene: -
clone size: -
CDR3 DNA: TGTGCCAGCAGTGAAGGGGGCTACCGGGGCCAAGAGACCCAGTACTTC
CDR3 protein: CASSEGGYRGQETQYF

J gene: TRBJ1-3
V gene: TRBV11-2
D gene: -
clone size: -
CDR3 DNA: TGTGCCAGCAGCTCCCTCCGGGGAAAAGGAAACACCATATATTTT
CDR3 protein: CASSSLRGKGNTIYF

J gene: TRBJ2-7
V gene: TRBV28
D gene: -
clone size: -
CDR3 DNA: TGTGCCAGCAGCCGCCAGGGTGCCGAGCAGTACTTC
CDR3 protein: CASSRQGAEQYF

J gene: TRBJ2-7
V gene: TRBV5-1
D gene: TRBD2
clone size: -
CDR3 DNA: TGCGCCAGCAGCTGGGGGGGCGAGCAGTACTTC
CDR3 protein: CASSWGGEQYF

J gene: TRBJ1-5
V gene: TRBV4-2
D gene: -
clone size: -
CDR3 DNA: TGTGCCAGCAGCCAAGATGGGCGAGATCAGCCCCAGCATTTT
CDR3 protein: CASSQDGRDQPQHF

J gene: TRBJ2-5
V gene: TRBV7-2
D gene: TRBD2
clone size: -
CDR3 DNA: TGTGCCAGCAGGGTCGGGACTACACAAGAGACCCAGTACTTC
CDR3 protein: CASRVGTTQETQYF

J gene: TRBJ2-1
V gene: TRBV25-1
D gene: TRBD2
clone size: -
CDR3 DNA: TGTGCCAGCAGTGACCGATTGGGGACTAGCGGGAGAAAGGAGCAGTTCTTC
CDR3 protein: CASSDRLGTSGRKEQFF

J gene: TRBJ2-3
V gene: TRBV7-8
D gene: -
clone size: -
CDR3 DNA: TGTGCCAGCAGCTTGTCGGCGGATACGCAGTATTTT
CDR3 protein: CASSLSADTQYF

J gene: TRBJ1-2
V gene: TRBV6-6
D gene: TRBD1
clone size: -
CDR3 DNA: TGTGCCAGCAGGCCTATAACAGGGGACATTCTTCAGGGCTACACCTTC
CDR3 protein: CASRPITGDILQGYTF

J gene: TRBJ2-7
V gene: TRBV6-1
D gene: -
clone size: -
CDR3 DNA: TGTGCCAGCACCAATTGGGGCCAGTCCTACGAGCAGTACTTC
CDR3 protein: CASTNWGQSYEQYF

J gene: TRBJ2-7
V gene: TRBV7-8
D gene: -
clone size: -
CDR3 DNA: TGTGCCAGCAGCAGCGCCAGGGTGGGGCCCTACGAGCAGTACTTC
CDR3 protein: CASSSARVGPYEQYF

J gene: TRBJ2-1
V gene: TRBV6-5
D gene: -
clone size: -
CDR3 DNA: TGTGCCAGCAGTTATGGGTTCTCCTCCTACAATGAGCAGTTCTTC
CDR3 protein: CASSYGFSSYNEQFF

J gene: TRBJ2-3
V gene: TRBV2
D gene: TRBD2
clone size: -
CDR3 DNA: TGTGCCAGCAGTGTACTAGCGCACACAGATACGCAGTATTTT
CDR3 protein: CASSVLAHTDTQYF

J gene: TRBJ1-5
V gene: TRBV7-6
D gene: -
clone size: -
CDR3 DNA: TGTGCCAGCAGCTTAGCTACCAATCAGCCCCAGCATTTT
CDR3 protein: CASSLATNQPQHF

J gene: TRBJ2-3
V gene: TRBV30
D gene: TRBD2
clone size: once
CDR3 DNA: TGTGCCTGGAGTGGCGGGAGGGCCTCAGATACGCAGTATTTT
CDR3 protein: CAWSGGRASDTQYF